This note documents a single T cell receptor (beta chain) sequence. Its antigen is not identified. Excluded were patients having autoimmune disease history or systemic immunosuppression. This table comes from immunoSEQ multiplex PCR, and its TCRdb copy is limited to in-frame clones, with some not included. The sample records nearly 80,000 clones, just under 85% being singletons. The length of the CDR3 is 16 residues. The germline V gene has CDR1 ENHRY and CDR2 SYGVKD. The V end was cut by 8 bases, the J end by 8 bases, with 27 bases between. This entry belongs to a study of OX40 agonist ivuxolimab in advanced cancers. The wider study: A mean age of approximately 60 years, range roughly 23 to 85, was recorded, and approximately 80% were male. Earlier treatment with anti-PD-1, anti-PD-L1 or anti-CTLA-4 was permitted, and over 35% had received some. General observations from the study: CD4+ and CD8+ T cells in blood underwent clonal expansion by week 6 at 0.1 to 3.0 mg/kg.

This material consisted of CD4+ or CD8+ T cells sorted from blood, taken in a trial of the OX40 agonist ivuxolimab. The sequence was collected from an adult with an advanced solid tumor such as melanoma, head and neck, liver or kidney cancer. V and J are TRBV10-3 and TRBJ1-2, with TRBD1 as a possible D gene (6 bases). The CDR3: CAIGGPAFPGQMGYTF. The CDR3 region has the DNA TGTGCCATCGGGGGACCCGCCTTTCCGGGACAAATGGGCTACACCTTC.